This T cell receptor (beta chain) emerged from a study of T cells in Graves' hyperthyroidism and ophthalmopathy. Broader study findings: A model built on 13 V-J features separated ophthalmopathy from stable hyperthyroidism.

This clonotype has at least ten counts. Antigen: not known. The germline V gene encodes CDR1 DFQATT and CDR2 SNEGSKA (reference sequence). The junction had 3 bases not matched to a gene; V was cut back by 3 bases and J by 5 bases. CDR3 length equals 13 residues. Using RNA transcripts as the source, TCR beta CDR3 regions were amplified. With the HTBI primer set, the TCR CDR3 went through a first round of RT-PCR. TCRdb re-called the multiplex PCR reads with MiXCR, one entry per CDR3 protein. This sample has 300,000 to 400,000 distinct CDR3 sequences, with around 13% found just once. The genes are TRBV20-1 and TRBJ1-4; TRBD1 matches 7 bases. The clonotype originates from a woman aged 55 to 70 with Graves' hyperthyroidism. Source material: blood. The CDR3 DNA reads as TGCAGTGCTAGTGACAGGGCCAATGAAAAACTGTTTTTT. Protein product: CSASDRANEKLFF.